Each of the 9 T cell receptor beta chains below was sequenced from the same sample in a study of blood T cell repertoires in COVID-19. Sequencing used immunoSEQ multiplex PCR; TCRdb keeps in-frame clones, though not all of them. The table lists 300,000 or so clones, 70% to 90% of them singletons. The material sequenced was peripheral blood. The receptors were sampled from a woman in her 50s who had recovered from COVID-19.

CDR3 loop: CASSEWGSTDTQYF. CDR3 in DNA: TGTGCCAGCAGTGAATGGGGCAGCACAGATACGCAGTATTTT. V gene TRBV2 combines with J gene TRBJ2-3, with D possibly being TRBD1 (5 bases). The ends were cut back, 2 bases at V and 0 bases at J, with 6 bases in the middle. The CDR3 totals 14 residues. Per the germline V gene, CDR1 is SNHLY and CDR2 is FYNNEI.

V usage is TRBV28 and J usage is TRBJ2-2; 11 nucleotides line up with TRBD2. The ends lost 10 bases at V and 1 base at J; junction bases unmatched: 5. CDR1 MDHEN and CDR2 SYDVKM come from the germline V gene. The CDR3 is 15 residues long. The CDR3 spells CATEGTSGNTGELFF. CDR3 sequence (DNA): TGTGCCACCGAGGGGACTAGCGGGAACACCGGGGAGCTGTTTTTT. The full variable domain, in which reference TRBV28 and TRBJ2-2 provide the parts outside the CDR3, is DVKVTQSSRYLVKRTGEKVFLECVQDMDHENMFWYRQDPGLGLRLIYFSYDVKMKEKGDIPEGYSVSREKKERFSLILESASTNQTSMYLCATEGTSGNTGELFFGEGSRLTVL.

This rearrangement joins TRBV7-2 to TRBJ2-3; 8 nucleotides agree with TRBD2. CDR3 length: 16 amino acids. Germline V gives CDR1 SGHTA, CDR2 FQGNSA. V was pared by 1 base and J by 6 bases, with 9 bases of the junction left unmatched. The CDR3 sequence: CASSLGVRGVGDTQYF. Written as DNA, the CDR3 is TGTGCCAGCAGCTTAGGGGTGCGGGGGGTAGGCGATACGCAGTATTTT.

This chain joins TRBV7-2 and TRBJ1-3, with D maybe TRBD1 (6 bases). V was clipped by 6 bases and J by 4 bases, with 10 bases between them. Germline V gene sequence: CDR1 SGHTA, CDR2 FQGNSA. The CDR3 runs to 13 residues. The CDR3 reads CASRRTAGNTIYF. The CDR3 DNA reads as TGTGCCAGCAGGAGGACAGCCGGAAACACCATATATTTT.

The V and J genes are TRBV27 and TRBJ1-1, with TRBD1 identical over 10 bases. V was clipped by 6 bases and J by 8 bases; unmatched bases: 9. This CDR3 is built from 14 residues. The germline gives CDR1 MNHEY, CDR2 SMNVEV (reference sequence). As DNA, the CDR3 is TGTGCCAGCAGCCTGGGACAGGGGCATCCGGAAGCTTTCTTT. It translates to CASSLGQGHPEAFF.

The CDR3 protein is CASSQSRTGHNYGYTF. CDR3 nucleotide sequence: TGTGCCAGCAGCCAATCTCGGACAGGCCATAACTATGGCTACACCTTC. The rearrangement joins TRBV14 to TRBJ1-2; 7 bases agree with TRBD1. The J segment lost 1 base and the V segment lost 2 bases, leaving 7 bases of the junction unmatched. This CDR3 comprises 16 residues. CDR1 SGHDN and CDR2 FVKESK come from the germline V gene.

The rearrangement uses TRBV19 and TRBJ1-1; D gene unclear. The CDR3 contains 14 residues. From germline, CDR1 is LNHDA and CDR2 SQIVND (reference sequence). V gave up 6 bases and J gave up 6 bases, with 17 bases separating them. CDR3 region: CASRLTAATPEAFF. In nucleotides, the CDR3 is TGTGCCAGTAGGCTAACAGCGGCGACCCCTGAAGCTTTCTTT.

This clone was observed a single time. The chain couples TRBV4-2 to TRBJ2-1; tentatively, D is TRBD2 (6 bases). There are 14 residues in the CDR3. The V gene lost 4 bases and the J gene lost 0 bases, with 7 bases spanning the gap. Per germline, CDR1 LGHNA and CDR2 YNFKEQ. The CDR3 spells CASSPGGSYNEQFF. The CDR3 nucleotides read TGTGCCAGCAGCCCCGGGGGCTCCTACAATGAGCAGTTCTTC.

This rearrangement joins TRBV12-3 or TRBV12-4 to TRBJ1-5, with D perhaps TRBD1 (5 bases). CDR3 length equals 13 residues. With 3 bases removed from V and 5 bases from J, the gap between germline ends came to 8 bases. CDR3 amino acids: CASSFTGYQPQHF. DNA of the CDR3: TGTGCCAGCAGTTTCACAGGTTATCAGCCCCAGCATTTT.